This T cell receptor (beta chain) emerged from a study of blood T cell repertoires in COVID-19. Original handling: Estimation of nucleated cell counts was performed using reference gene primer amplification. This table comes from immunoSEQ multiplex PCR, and its TCRdb copy is limited to in-frame clones, with some not included. The V and J calls and clone size come from that table; D and trimming were worked out from the DNA. The repertoire holds about 260,000 clones, about 87% seen once, with roughly 0.95% in the top ten. CDR3 length: 15 residues. V trimming: 3 bases; J trimming: 2 bases; junction bases outside the gene matches: 3. Germline assignment: CDR1 MRHNA and CDR2 SNTAGT.

The specimen was PBMCs or T cells enriched from blood (not recorded which). The J gene is TRBJ2-1, the V gene TRBV6-4, with TRBD2 identical over 8 bases. The origin of this receptor is a man aged 45 to 65 who had been exposed to COVID-19. CDR3 nucleotides: TGTGCCAGCAGTGAAGTACTAGCGGCCTACAATGAGCAGTTCTTC. This translates into CASSEVLAAYNEQFF.